This passage covers 13 T cell receptor delta chains from one sample sequenced in a study of γδ T cells in repeated Plasmodium falciparum infection. TCRdb re-called clones from the multiplex PCR reads via CATT. This table has over 55,000 delta-chain clones, over 1.5% appearing once. Flow sorting of PBMC yielded separate Vgamma9/Vdelta2+ and Vdelta2-negative gammadelta T cell populations for bulk repertoire analysis. The sequencing input was gamma-delta T cells from blood. The source is a pool of human donors (malaria-infected and uninfected, not separated).

At least ten counts were recorded for this clone. The TCRdb protein comes from a much larger clone and disagrees with this DNA's translation at residue 14, likely due to a read error; the protein given here is derived from the DNA. V gene TRDV1 combines with J gene TRDJ1, with TRDD3 matching 7 bases. There are 17 residues in the CDR3. From germline, CDR1 is TSWWSYY and CDR2 QGS. This CDR3 is CALGDRGGIQKTDELTF. CDR3 bases: TGTGCTCTTGGCGACCGAGGAGGGATACAAAAGACCGATGAACTCACCTTT.

This clone has only a few counts. TCRdb's protein, taken from a much larger clone, differs from this DNA's translation at residue 15, likely owing to a read error; the protein displayed comes from the DNA. V usage is TRDV1 and J usage is TRDJ1, with 11 bases identical to TRDD3. Here the J gene came from matching the DNA to germline, since TCRdb omits it. Per the germline V gene, CDR1 is TSWWSYY and CDR2 is QGS. CDR3 size: 23 residues. J was trimmed by 0 bases and V by 0 bases; bases with no gene match: 21. CDR3 sequence reads: CALGELVGTHYWGICPYTDKLIF. The CDR3 coding sequence is TGTGCTCTTGGGGAACTGGTGGGGACACACTACTGGGGGATATGCCCCTACACCGATAAACTCATCTTT.

This clone was recorded at least ten times. A read error likely explains this, since a far larger clone differs by one base. The sample holds other DNA sequences that translate to the same CDR3. J gene calling gave no result, while the V gene is TRDV2; TRDD3 reflects the table's D call only, with no check against the DNA. CDR3 size: 18 residues. CDR1 and CDR2 (germline): GEAIGNYY, EKD. Written as DNA, the CDR3 is TGTGCCTGTGACACCGTGAAGAGGGATACGTCTTTGGGCGATAAACTCATCTTC. This codes for CACDTVKRDTSLGDKLIF.

This clone has ten or more counts. One base separates it from a far larger clone, so it is likely a read error. The sample has other DNA sequences that encode this CDR3 too. The rearrangement links TRDV1 to TRDJ1; 7 nucleotides agree with TRDD2. Germline loops: CDR1 TSWWSYY, CDR2 QGS. The CDR3 extends over 22 amino acids. Written as DNA, the CDR3 is TGTGCTCTTGGGGAATCCTCTTCCTATCGATCGCTTATGGGTCCCCCTACCGATAAACTCATCTTC. The encoded protein is CALGESSSYRSLMGPPTDKLIF.

Concerning this clone itself: The protein in TCRdb stems from a much larger clone and differs at residue 3 from this DNA's translation, likely a read error; here the protein is translated from the DNA. The rearrangement joins TRDV1 to TRDJ1; 10 bases align to TRDD3. The J gene is not listed in TCRdb, so it was assigned here from a DNA match to germline. The CDR3 length is 20 residues. The germline gives CDR1 TSWWSYY, CDR2 QGS. The CDR3 loop reads CAFGELVFWNYWGIPDKLIF. The CDR3 DNA is TGTGCTTTTGGGGAACTAGTCTTCTGGAACTACTGGGGGATCCCCGATAAACTCATCTTT.

This clone was observed many times. This DNA's translation differs at residue 9 from TCRdb's protein, which comes from a much larger clone; a read error is likely, and the protein shown is translated from the DNA. This rearrangement joins TRDV2 to TRDJ1, with TRDD3 matching 9 bases. The trim removed 3 bases at V and 1 base at J, leaving 5 bases unmatched. The CDR3 sequence is 15 residues long. Germline CDR1 reads GEAIGNYY; CDR2 reads EKD. The CDR3 loop reads CACDLLGDRTDKLIF. CDR3 in DNA: TGTGCCTGTGACTTACTGGGGGACCGCACCGATAAACTCATCTTT.

This clone was seen at least ten times. This is likely an artifact of a read error, given a far larger clone one base away. The same CDR3 can be traced to other DNA sequences in this sample. The genes are TRDV2 and TRDJ1; 8 bases line up with TRDD3. The CDR3 is 15 amino acids. The ends lost 3 bases at V and 0 bases at J; junction bases unmatched: 5. Germline V gives CDR1 GEAIGNYY, CDR2 EKD. CDR3 sequence reads: CACDVLGVYTDKLIF. The CDR3 nucleotides read TGTGCCTGTGACGTACTGGGGGTCTACACCGATAAACTCATCTTT.

This clone has just a few counts. The TCRdb record carries a much larger clone's protein, which differs from this DNA's translation at residue 8; a read error is the likely cause, and the protein listed here is the DNA translation. The V gene is TRDV1, the J gene TRDJ1; possibly TRDD2 for D (5 bases). The J gene, missing from TCRdb, was assigned here through DNA to germline matching. The germline gives CDR1 TSWWSYY, CDR2 QGS. Between the trimmed V and J ends, which lost 0 bases and 7 bases, there was a span of 27 bases. The CDR3 length is 19 residues. The DNA for the CDR3 is TGTGCTCTTGGGGAACTCGGGACCCCTACCGAATTAGGAAGGAGTAAACTCATCTTT. It encodes CALGELGTPTELGRSKLIF.

A remark on this clone: A read error likely explains why the TCRdb protein, taken from a much larger clone, differs from this DNA's translation at residue 16; the protein shown is translated from the DNA. V is TRDV1 and J is TRDJ1, with D perhaps assigned TRDD2 or TRDD3 (6 bases each). CDR3 length equals 21 residues. Germline assignment: CDR1 TSWWSYY and CDR2 QGS. Trimming stripped 5 bases from V and 4 bases from J, with 35 bases between. CDR3 amino acids: CALGKGSYGGVRLGYIDKLIF. Here the CDR3 DNA reads TGTGCTCTTGGGAAAGGCTCCTACGGGGGAGTACGATTAGGGTACATCGATAAACTCATCTTT.

The sample holds a few counts of this clone. This probably arose from a read error, given a far larger clone one base away. The same CDR3 can be traced to other DNA sequences in this sample. This chain links TRDV1 with TRDJ1, with D possibly matching TRDD3 (6 bases). The CDR3 is 18 residues long. V was pared by 5 bases and J by 2 bases, with 24 bases between. Germline loops: CDR1 TSWWSYY, CDR2 QGS. This CDR3 reads CALGSRSLMGYGTDKLIF. The DNA of the CDR3 is TGTGCTCTTGGGTCCCGTTCCCTAATGGGATATGGAACCGATAAACTCATCTTT.

In its sample, this clone was seen a few times. A read error is the likely source, as a far larger clone sits one nucleotide away. Other DNA sequences in this sample translate to the same CDR3. The genes are TRDV3 and TRDJ2; 7 bases are shared with TRDD3. CDR1 and CDR2 from the germline V gene are TVYSNPD and GDNSRS (reference sequence). The CDR3 contains 19 residues. The CDR3 DNA reads TGTGCCTTTCCCTCCGGGGTACTGGGGATCCCGACAGGGACAGCACAGCTCTTCTTT. Translated, it gives CAFPSGVLGIPTGTAQLFF.

This clone was seen ten or more times. This DNA's translation differs at residue 3 from TCRdb's protein, which comes from a much larger clone; a read error is likely, and the protein shown is translated from the DNA. The V and J genes are TRDV1 and TRDJ1; D perhaps matches TRDD3 (6 bases). The CDR3 has 20 amino acids. Germline V gene sequence: CDR1 TSWWSYY, CDR2 QGS. The DNA of the CDR3 is TGTGCTCCTGGGGAACTACCCTTTCCTTTATTTCATAAATACACCGATAAACTCATCTTT. Amino acid sequence: CAPGELPFPLFHKYTDKLIF.

Points on this clone: TCRdb's entry gives the protein of a much larger clone, which mismatches this DNA's translation at residue 14, likely from a read error; the protein reported here is translated from the DNA. The CDR3 is CALSILHTLWGIPCTDKLIF. Written as DNA, the CDR3 is TGTGCTCTTTCCATCCTACACACCCTCTGGGGGATACCATGCACCGATAAACTCATCTTT. The rearrangement links TRDV1 to TRDJ1; 11 nucleotides align to TRDD3. Because TCRdb records no J gene, it was assigned here through a match of the DNA to germline. Trimming at V came to 8 bases and at J to 1 base, leaving 21 bases not matched to a gene. Germline values: CDR1 TSWWSYY, CDR2 QGS. The CDR3 extends over 20 amino acids.